This T cell receptor (beta chain) derives from a study of T-cell reconstitution after alpha-beta-depleted transplantation in children (dated by TCRdb to between 2015 and 2016). Turning to the overall study: T-cell immune reconstitution after TCRalphabeta/CD19-depleted allogeneic hematopoietic cell transplantation in children was quantitatively tracked in the study by means of TCR repertoire profiling.

Library prep was done by PCR. The run used an Illumina HiSeq 2500. Molecular barcoding was employed in the preparation of TCR libraries, with unique molecular identifiers being used to normalize TCRbeta repertoire quantification. Using fastp at Q25 and MiXCR, TCRdb reprocessed the public reads and kept productive beta chains. When rows share a CDR3 protein, they turn into one entry using the most common DNA and genes. A total of 210,000 or so distinct CDR3 sequences appear in this sample, roughly a tenth of them only once. Less than 8% of the sample is taken by the ten largest. Taken from cysteine to phenylalanine, the CDR3 has 12 residues. The entry retains the CDR3 DNA only, 36 bases that are in frame from base 1. CDR1 and CDR2 are drawn from the germline V gene: SQVTM, ANQGSEA. V and J are truncated by 4 bases and 5 bases respectively, leaving an intervening sequence of 11 bases. Note on this clonotype: Its target antigen remains unknown. The sample holds no much larger clone one base away, and base qualities are not on file.

Rearrangement joined TRBV29-1 to TRBJ2-5; TRBD2 is possibly the D segment (6 matching bases). The TCR was taken from a human donor who donated a stem cell graft to a child with acute lymphoblastic leukemia. The sequences come from PBMCs from the stem cell graft donor, collected from the stem cell graft. The nucleotide sequence is TGCAGCGTTGTGCCGCGGGGTGAGACCCAGTACTTC. Its protein is CSVVPRGETQYF.